This T cell receptor beta chain was documented in a study of T cell repertoires in cytomegalovirus infection. Overall study: Through public TCR beta signatures, both CMV infection and matching HLA type were indicated.

TCRdb reprocessed the reads via MiXCR and lists one record per CDR3 protein. The sample yields 900,000 to 950,000 distinct CDR3 sequences, around 31% seen once. The CDR3 totals 15 residues. J lost 5 bases, V lost 3 bases, and 7 bases had no gene match. Germline-derived CDR1 and CDR2 are LNHNV and YYDKDF (reference sequence). A word on this clonotype: Its antigen remains unknown.

The chain carries TRBV15 and TRBJ2-5; the match to TRBD1 covers 9 bases. The receptor was isolated from a human donor in good health (CMV status not recorded). Some clones in this sample may be carry-over from other donors' samples. Specimen: cultured CD8+ T cells from PBMCs, collected from culture after CMV antigen stimulation. CDR3 nucleotides: TGTGCCACCAGCAGGAACAGGGGGCGCGGGGAGACCCAGTACTTC. Its translation is CATSRNRGRGETQYF.